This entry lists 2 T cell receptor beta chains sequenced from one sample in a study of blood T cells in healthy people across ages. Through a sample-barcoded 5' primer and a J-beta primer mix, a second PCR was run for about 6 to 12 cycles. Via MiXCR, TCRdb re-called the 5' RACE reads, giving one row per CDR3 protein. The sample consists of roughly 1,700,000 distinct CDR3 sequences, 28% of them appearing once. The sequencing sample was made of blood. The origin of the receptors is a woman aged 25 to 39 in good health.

The CDR3 region is CASSFTGAFYNEQFF. The CDR3 DNA reads TGTGCCAGCAGCTTTACAGGGGCCTTCTACAATGAGCAGTTCTTC. The rearrangement links TRBV11-2 to TRBJ2-1; 7 bases agree with TRBD1. Per germline, CDR1 SGHAT and CDR2 FQNNGV. The CDR3 loop spans 15 amino acids. The V segment lost 3 bases and the J segment 3 bases; nucleotides outside the gene matches: 5.

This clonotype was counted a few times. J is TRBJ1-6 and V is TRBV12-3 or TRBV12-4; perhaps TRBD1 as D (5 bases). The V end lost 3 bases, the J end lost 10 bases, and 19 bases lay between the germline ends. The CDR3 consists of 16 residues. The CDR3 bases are TGTGCCAGCAGTTTCCAGGGCGTCGGGCCTGACTCACCCCTCCACTTT. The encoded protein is CASSFQGVGPDSPLHF.